Reported below is one T cell receptor beta chain. Germline trimming cut 2 bases from V and 4 bases from J; bases unmatched to any gene: 5. This CDR3 region has 15 residues. Germline V gene data show CDR1 as LGHDT and CDR2 as YNNKEL (reference sequence). Authors' data handling: By means of reference gene primer amplification, nucleated cell counts were estimated. This table comes from immunoSEQ multiplex PCR, and its TCRdb copy is limited to in-frame clones, with some not included. That table is the source of V, J and clone size, and D and trimming were worked out from the DNA. Among 95,000 to 150,000 clones listed, over 75% were seen once. The data belong to a study of blood T cell repertoires in COVID-19. Study at large: In each case, the material was cDNA or gDNA derived from T cells, B-cell-depleted T cells, or PBMCs.

J is TRBJ2-3 and V is TRBV3-1 (or the pseudogene TRBV3-2); 8 nucleotides align to TRBD2. This TCR was sampled from a woman over 75 with acute or convalescent COVID-19. Material for sequencing was peripheral blood. The CDR3 sequence: CASSQWSGGADTQYF. In DNA, the CDR3 is TGTGCCAGCAGCCAATGGAGCGGGGGCGCAGATACGCAGTATTTT.